This TCR beta chain stems from a study of CD4 T cells in relation to SARS-CoV-2 and coronaviruses (dated by TCRdb to about 2021). Regarding the research as a whole: The ViraFEST assay cultured PBMCs with antigen for nine to ten days, then sequenced TCR beta CDR3s to find antigen-specific clonal expansions. An HIV-1 Nef peptide pool or a culture without peptide was used as the negative reference condition. Patient-derived lymphoblastoid cell lines were used to map the HLA restriction of shared crossreactive spike epitopes. Memory CD4+ T cell crossreactivity between SARS-CoV-2 and common cold coronavirus spike proteins was assessed at the TCR clonotype level in the study. The Adaptive Biotechnologies TCR-sequencing kit was used to sequence samples from three pre-COVID donors and the naive versus memory experiments, whereas other data were Illumina-based. For other donors in the study, expansion assays were sequenced with a different, Illumina-based TCR-beta assay.

The method behind the library was the immunoSEQ multiplex PCR assay. On the authors' methods: Preprocessing removed nonproductive sequences and CDR3s not starting with C, not ending with F or W, or shorter than 7 amino acids. Antigen-specific clonotypes were called with the MANAFEST web app on the basis of expansion relative to the reference and to other culture wells. A clone counted as positive if significantly expanded in 2 of 3 replicate wells versus the reference culture at FDR below 0.05. For a clone to be considered positive, significant expansion relative to all other tandem wells and an odds ratio above 5 were also required. CDR3 homology was measured as pairwise Levenshtein distance, computed with the stringdist R package after trimming three terminal residues from each end. As stored in TCRdb, this immuneACCESS dataset retains in-frame rearrangements with V and J assigned. A fraction of the clones does not appear; measured against another copy, unresolved V genes explain less than half of the discrepancy, and the remainder lacks a known reason. The DNA gave D and trimming, while V, J and clone size come from that table. A total of some 26,000 clones appear in this sample, more than 60% of them only once. More than 15% of the sample rests with the top ten.

Here is what the overall study found, with its caveats: The study was constrained by small numbers of patients and of tested TCRs. Because no donor provided both pre-pandemic and post-infection samples, tracing the source of pre-existing responses was limited. Significantly weaker SARS-CoV-2-driven expansion was shown by crossreactive clones than by monoreactive clones, consistent with antigenic imprinting. Since the crossreactivity analysis centred on spike protein, crossreactivity against other viral proteins was not assessed. In roughly 65% of donors, memory CD4+ clonotypes turned up that crossrecognized SARS-CoV-2 and at least one common cold coronavirus spike.

CD4+ T cells from unexposed donors were collected before the COVID-19 pandemic (2011-2018). After around 10 days of culture, CD4+ T cells were isolated with the EasySep CD4+ T cell isolation kit. As far as cell numbers permitted, CD4+ T cells from unexposed donors were tested for reactivity against SARS-CoV-2 S and N as well as four spike pools from common cold coronaviruses. Each well received around 1.8 million PBMCs, cultured in IMDM supplemented with approximately 5% human AB serum and 9.5 to 10 IU/ml IL-2. Half of the culture medium was replaced with fresh IL-2-containing medium on days 3 and 7. In general, triplicate replicate wells were used for every peptide culture condition. Leukapheresis product for the unexposed donors was bought commercially. Ficoll-Paque PLUS gradient centrifugation was used to isolate PBMCs from either whole blood or leukapheresis product. PBMCs were either cryopreserved at -140 degrees C or used fresh in the expansion assay. The QIAamp Micro DNA Kit was used to extract genomic DNA from the CD4+ T cells.

As for this clone: The target of this receptor is not known. Base qualities are not provided; no much larger clone lies one nucleotide away.

Inclusive of the bounding cysteine and phenylalanine, the CDR3 is 15 residues long. Only the CDR3 region is kept as DNA, spanning 45 bases read in frame from base 1. V is shortened by 1 base, J by 0 bases, and the region joining them spans 8 bases. In the germline V gene, CDR1 corresponds to SGHAT and CDR2 to FQNNGV. The chain is made from TRBV11-2 and TRBJ2-3; no D gene call is confident. The TCR originated in a human donor in good health. The sample consisted of CD4+ T cells from PBMCs, cultured in vitro. At the DNA level, the sequence is TGTGCCAGCAGCTTAGGATACGGAAGCACAGATACGCAGTATTTT. Its translation is CASSLGYGSTDTQYF.